The TCR beta chain under discussion was sequenced for a study of shared clonotypes between healthy human individuals. General study results and limits: Clonotypes not shared had lower generation probabilities than those common to all four donors.

Profiled with immunoSEQ multiplex PCR; TCRdb holds only in-frame clones, not every one. The sample yields a few hundred thousand clones, just under 97% seen once. The CDR3 extends over 14 amino acids. Germline V gives CDR1 MGHRA, CDR2 YSYEKL. V dropped 1 base and J dropped 5 bases, with 12 bases sitting between them. Terminally differentiated effector memory CD45RA+ cells were left out of the naive CD8 fraction, which was CD45RO-negative and positively selected for CCR7. Study donors comprised healthy, HIV-negative adults devoid of recent acute infection or vaccination. A word on this clone: Antigen: not known.

This clonotype originated in a woman aged 25-40 years in good health. V gene TRBV4-1 combines with J gene TRBJ2-7; D is unresolved. Source material: naive CD8+ T cells sorted from blood. CDR3 loop: CASSQVYTWDEQYF. CDR3 nucleotides: TGCGCCAGCAGCCAAGTTTACACGTGGGACGAGCAGTACTTC.